The rows below give T cell receptor beta chains drawn from one sample of a study of vaccination effects on CD4 cells after COVID-19. The method was immunoSEQ multiplex PCR; TCRdb's version includes in-frame clones alone and lacks a portion of them. The table has approximately 31,000 clones, approximately 72% seen once; the top ten hold approximately 12%. These receptors' antigens are unknown. Material: CD4+ T cells from PBMCs cultured with HCoV-229E spike peptides, obtained after COVID-19 vaccination. These receptors came from a human donor who received a COVID-19 vaccine. Each CDR3 is given with its conserved first and last residue. The D gene is left open where the match is weak. A clone size is listed for some rows: how often the clone was seen (once, few, many), or a class if it is expanded.

d_gene: .
abundance: .
v_gene: TRBV24-1
j_gene: TRBJ1-4
CDR3nt: TGTGCCACCAGTGATCGCGGGGGGCCAGAAAAACTGTTTTTT
CDR3aa: CATSDRGGPEKLFF

d_gene: .
abundance: .
v_gene: TRBV20-1
j_gene: TRBJ2-1
CDR3nt: TGCAGTGCTAAGGAGGCTGAGCAGTTCTTC
CDR3aa: CSAKEAEQFF

d_gene: .
abundance: .
v_gene: TRBV9
j_gene: TRBJ2-5
CDR3nt: TGTGCCAGCAGCGCGCACTATGACCAAGAGACCCAGTACTTC
CDR3aa: CASSAHYDQETQYF

d_gene: TRBD2
abundance: .
v_gene: TRBV6-5
j_gene: TRBJ2-7
CDR3nt: TGTGCCAGCAGTTACTCTGGCAGGGAGGGTCACGAGCAGTACTTC
CDR3aa: CASSYSGREGHEQYF

d_gene: TRBD2
abundance: .
v_gene: TRBV12-5
j_gene: TRBJ2-4
CDR3nt: TGTGCTAGTGGTATCCGGGAGGCGGGTCAGTACTTC
CDR3aa: CASGIREAGQYF

d_gene: TRBD1
abundance: .
v_gene: TRBV9
j_gene: TRBJ1-2
CDR3nt: TGTGCCAGCAGCGTATTGGACAGGGCGGGTGGCTACACCTTC
CDR3aa: CASSVLDRAGGYTF

d_gene: .
abundance: few
v_gene: TRBV18
j_gene: TRBJ2-7
CDR3nt: TGTGCCAGCTCACCACGGGGGCTTTGGGATAGCGAGCAGTACTTC
CDR3aa: CASSPRGLWDSEQYF

d_gene: .
abundance: few
v_gene: TRBV9
j_gene: TRBJ2-7
CDR3nt: TGTGCCAGCAGCGCCTTAGCCTCCGCCACCTACGAGCAGTACTTC
CDR3aa: CASSALASATYEQYF

d_gene: .
abundance: .
v_gene: TRBV6-6
j_gene: TRBJ1-2
CDR3nt: TGTGCCAGCGGAATGGACAGTAACTATGGCTACACCTTC
CDR3aa: CASGMDSNYGYTF

d_gene: TRBD1
abundance: .
v_gene: TRBV30
j_gene: TRBJ1-2
CDR3nt: TGTGCTCGCGCAAAAAAACAGGGGCCCTATGGCTACACCTTC
CDR3aa: CARAKKQGPYGYTF

d_gene: TRBD2
abundance: .
v_gene: TRBV19
j_gene: TRBJ2-3
CDR3nt: TGTGCCAGTAGTACGGGACTAGCGGGGCCTACTAGCACAGATACGCAGTATTTT
CDR3aa: CASSTGLAGPTSTDTQYF

d_gene: TRBD1
abundance: .
v_gene: TRBV6-5
j_gene: TRBJ1-3
CDR3nt: TGTGCCAGCGGAGTGGGACAGGGGGCTGGAAACACCATATATTTT
CDR3aa: CASGVGQGAGNTIYF

d_gene: .
abundance: .
v_gene: TRBV19
j_gene: TRBJ2-3
CDR3nt: TGTGCCAGTAGTATGGAGGGGGGCCGGGCAGATACGCAGTATTTT
CDR3aa: CASSMEGGRADTQYF

d_gene: .
abundance: .
v_gene: TRBV7-2
j_gene: TRBJ2-6
CDR3nt: TGTGCCAGCAGCCTGACGGGGGACATTGCCTCTGGGGCCAACGTCCTGACTTTC
CDR3aa: CASSLTGDIASGANVLTF

d_gene: .
abundance: .
v_gene: TRBV27
j_gene: TRBJ1-2
CDR3nt: TGTGCCAGCAGTTATGGGTCCGGGACAAATACTCTTATTCATGGCTACACCTTC
CDR3aa: CASSYGSGTNTLIHGYTF

d_gene: .
abundance: few
v_gene: TRBV27
j_gene: TRBJ1-1
CDR3nt: TGTGCCAGCAGTTTCGGGTATGAAGCTTTCTTT
CDR3aa: CASSFGYEAFF

d_gene: TRBD1
abundance: .
v_gene: TRBV7-8
j_gene: TRBJ2-1
CDR3nt: TGTGCCAGCAGACTCCCCGGGACAGGGCCGCCCCACGAGCAGTTCTTC
CDR3aa: CASRLPGTGPPHEQFF

d_gene: .
abundance: .
v_gene: TRBV24-1
j_gene: TRBJ2-5
CDR3nt: TGTGCCACCAGTGAGGGACGACATGCTGCCGGGCCCCAGTACTTC
CDR3aa: CATSEGRHAAGPQYF

d_gene: TRBD2
abundance: .
v_gene: TRBV5-1
j_gene: TRBJ2-1
CDR3nt: TGCGCCAGCAGCTCCCTAGCTAGCGGAGAGCAGTTCTTC
CDR3aa: CASSSLASGEQFF

d_gene: TRBD1
abundance: .
v_gene: TRBV14
j_gene: TRBJ2-2
CDR3nt: TGTGCCAGCAGCCCCTCGACAGGGGTCACCGGGGAGCTGTTTTTT
CDR3aa: CASSPSTGVTGELFF

d_gene: TRBD1
abundance: .
v_gene: TRBV5-4
j_gene: TRBJ1-4
CDR3nt: TGTGCCAGCAGCGTACAGGGGGCGGTAGAAAAACTGTTTTTT
CDR3aa: CASSVQGAVEKLFF

d_gene: .
abundance: .
v_gene: TRBV2
j_gene: TRBJ1-1
CDR3nt: TGTGCCAGCAGTGAAGTTCGGGGGACGATCCAGAACACTGAAGCTTTCTTT
CDR3aa: CASSEVRGTIQNTEAFF

d_gene: .
abundance: few
v_gene: TRBV4-1
j_gene: TRBJ1-4
CDR3nt: TGCGCCAGCAGCCACCCCCAGGGCAGGGGACGGATAACTAATGAAAAACTGTTTTTT
CDR3aa: CASSHPQGRGRITNEKLFF

d_gene: .
abundance: medium-sized
v_gene: TRBV3-1/TRBV3-2
j_gene: TRBJ1-1
CDR3nt: TGTGCCAGCAGCCAAGCCCTTAATGCGGGATATGAAGCTTTCTTT
CDR3aa: CASSQALNAGYEAFF

d_gene: .
abundance: few
v_gene: TRBV12-5
j_gene: TRBJ1-1
CDR3nt: TGTGCTAGTGGCTCAGCCGAAGCTTTCTTT
CDR3aa: CASGSAEAFF

d_gene: .
abundance: .
v_gene: TRBV6-5
j_gene: TRBJ2-2
CDR3nt: TGTGCCAGCAGTTACTCGATCCAAAGGCGACCCGGGGAGCTGTTTTTT
CDR3aa: CASSYSIQRRPGELFF

d_gene: .
abundance: .
v_gene: TRBV21-1
j_gene: TRBJ2-1
CDR3nt: TGTGCCAGCAGCAAAATCGGGAGAGCAGGGAGAGGTCATGAGCAGTTCTTC
CDR3aa: CASSKIGRAGRGHEQFF